The present T cell receptor (beta chain) was sequenced within a study of blood T cells in healthy people across ages. The second PCR ran roughly 6 to 11 cycles with a sample-barcoded 5' primer and J-beta primers. Each sample yielded at least 3 million CDR3-containing paired-end reads. From the 5' RACE reads, TCRdb called clonotypes with MiXCR, one entry per CDR3 protein. Among 1 million or so distinct CDR3 sequences listed, 40% to 45% were seen once. Points on this clonotype: Its antigen is as yet unknown.

Overall study results and limits: No one knew whether donors had CMV, which possibly confounded expanded clonotype changes. Donors of long life had a larger count of naive CD4+ cells and greater diversity than aged donors. Significant beta diversity loss was already apparent by age 40, declining roughly linearly.

Looked up from germline, CDR1 is SNHLY and CDR2 is FYNNEI. Trimming pared 3 bases from V and 4 bases from J, leaving 10 bases between. The CDR3 extends over 13 amino acids. This chain links TRBV2 with TRBJ2-7; D not resolved. This sequence was found in a woman aged 55-69 years in good health. Sequences were obtained from blood. DNA for the CDR3: TGTGCCAGCAGTGACAGCCCCACATACGAGCAGTACTTC. Protein: CASSDSPTYEQYF.